These T cell receptor beta chains were read from a single sample in a study of T cells in Graves' hyperthyroidism and ophthalmopathy. TCRdb itself ran the multiplex PCR reads through MiXCR, one entry per CDR3 protein. This table has around 690,000 distinct CDR3 sequences, 15% to 20% appearing once. The sample consisted of blood. All receptors derive from a man aged 45-65 years with Graves' hyperthyroidism. The CDR3 runs from the conserved cysteine through the conserved F or W. D genes are given only for firm matches. A row's size may be missing; if present it is once, few, many or a size class.

TRBV20-1	few	.	TRBJ2-1	TGCAGTGCCTCTCCCCCCCCAGACAGGTATCCCTACAATGGGCAGTTCTTC	CSASPPPDRYPYNGQFF
TRBV28	many	.	TRBJ2-7	TGTGCCGGCAGGGGTGGAAGGGGCCCTTACGAGCAGTACTTC	CAGRGGRGPYEQYF
TRBV19	few	TRBD1	TRBJ2-3	TGTGCCAGTAGTAAGACAGGGTCAGATACGCAGTATTTT	CASSKTGSDTQYF
TRBV30	.	.	TRBJ2-7	TGTGCCTGGAGTCTCATGAACTACGAGCAGTACTTC	CAWSLMNYEQYF
TRBV2	many	.	TRBJ2-1	TGTGCCAGCAGTAACCTCTCTGGTGAGCAGTTCTTC	CASSNLSGEQFF
TRBV25-1	few	TRBD2	TRBJ2-5	TGTGCCAGCAGTATCCGAGGGACTAGCGGGAGCGGTGAGACCCAGTACTTC	CASSIRGTSGSGETQYF
TRBV6-5	.	TRBD2	TRBJ2-7	TGTGCCAGCAGTTACCCCAGATCCGGGACAGTGGGACTAGCGGGAGTCTACGAGCAGTACTTC	CASSYPRSGTVGLAGVYEQYF
TRBV7-2	many	TRBD2	TRBJ2-1	TGTGCCAGCAGCCCAGCGGGGCCCTCCTACAATGAGCAGTTCTTC	CASSPAGPSYNEQFF
TRBV6-9	.	TRBD1	TRBJ1-2	TGTGCCAGCAGTTTCCTCGGGACAGGGGTTTTGGCTGGCTACACCTTC	CASSFLGTGVLAGYTF
TRBV28	.	.	TRBJ1-2	TGTGCCAGCAGTTTCGTGGCTGAACCCCTCGGAGCTAACTATGGCTACACCTTC	CASSFVAEPLGANYGYTF
TRBV20-1	few	TRBD1	TRBJ1-4	TGCAGTGCTAGACACGGCGGGACAGGGGGCCCAAAACTGTTTTTT	CSARHGGTGGPKLFF